Following are 29 T cell receptor beta chains from one sample sequenced in a study of radiotherapy plus CTLA-4 blockade in lung cancer. Data came from immunoSEQ multiplex PCR; TCRdb stores just in-frame clones and leaves some out. Seen here are roughly 110,000 clones, more than 70% observed once, and the top ten hold roughly 2.5%. This specimen consisted of peripheral blood, obtained from a patient treated with radiotherapy plus ipilimumab. These receptors were collected from a human donor with non-small cell lung cancer that progressed on radiotherapy plus ipilimumab. Some clones in this sample may be carry-over from other donors' samples.

The chain carries TRBV5-1 and TRBJ2-5; D remains ambiguous. The germline CDR1 and CDR2 sequences are SGHRS and YFSETQ. This CDR3 is built from 12 residues. Between the trimmed V and J ends, which lost 4 bases and 1 base, there was a span of 5 bases. This chain's CDR3 is CASSVTQETQYF. The CDR3 DNA reads TGCGCCAGCAGCGTCACCCAAGAGACCCAGTACTTC. Filled out from reference TRBV5-1 and TRBJ2-5, the complete variable domain reads KAGVTQTPRYLIKTRGQQVTLSCSPISGHRSVSWYQQTPGQGLQFLFEYFSETQRNKGNFPGRFSGRQFSNSRSEMNVSTLELGDSALYLCASSVTQETQYFGPGTRLLVL.

The count of this clone is one. The V gene is TRBV6-5, the J gene TRBJ2-7, with D uncertain. Between the trimmed V and J ends, which lost 6 bases and 0 bases, there was a span of 9 bases. The length of the CDR3 is 13 residues. Per the germline V gene, CDR1 is MNHEY and CDR2 is SVGAGI. CDR3 in amino acids: CASSSYSSYEQYF. The CDR3 nucleotides are TGTGCCAGCAGCTCATACAGCTCCTACGAGCAGTACTTC.

This chain uses TRBV29-1 with TRBJ2-1, with 9 nucleotides matching TRBD1. CDR1 SQVTM and CDR2 ANQGSEA come from the germline V gene. V dropped 7 bases and J dropped 11; count of bases not matched to a gene: 9. CDR3 length equals 12 residues. CDR3 nucleotide sequence: TGCAGCGCTGGGACAGGGACCGACAAGCAGTTCTTC. Protein: CSAGTGTDKQFF.

The table lists this clone with a few counts. In DNA form, the CDR3 reads TGTGCCAGCAGCAGACGGACAGGGGGTTTTGGTGAGCAGTTCTTC. Protein product: CASSRRTGGFGEQFF. The chain carries TRBV9 and TRBJ2-1, with TRBD1 identical over 10 bases. With 4 bases clipped from V and 9 bases from J, the junction kept 10 bases outside the gene matches. The CDR3 has 15 amino acids. Germline V lookup: CDR1 SGDLS, CDR2 YYNGEE.

This chain joins TRBV6-5 and TRBJ2-7; D is possibly TRBD2 (6 bases). CDR1 and CDR2 from the germline V gene are MNHEY and SVGAGI. The ends were cut back, 6 bases at V and 6 bases at J, with 15 bases in the middle. The CDR3 covers 13 residues. The CDR3 DNA reads TGTGCCAGCAGCGGGGGACTTCAACGCGAGCAGTACTTC. Encoded protein: CASSGGLQREQYF.

This chain uses TRBV6-1 with TRBJ2-1; D is possibly TRBD1 (5 bases). From germline, CDR1 is MNHNS and CDR2 SASEGT. The V and J ends lost 10 bases and 2 bases respectively, with 12 bases between them. There are 13 residues in the CDR3. Written as DNA, the CDR3 is TGTGCCACCCGGTTGACAGCCTACAATGAGCAGTTCTTC. Translated: CATRLTAYNEQFF.

This clone was counted a few times. This chain uses TRBV27 with TRBJ2-1, with 9 bases matching TRBD2. CDR1 and CDR2 from the germline V gene are MNHEY and SMNVEV (reference sequence). V lost 3 bases and J lost 8; bases outside the gene matches: 11. The CDR3 runs 16 residues. The CDR3 DNA reads as TGTGCCAGCAGTTTCCTAGCGGGGACCCTGGGGGATGAGCAGTTCTTC. This translates into CASSFLAGTLGDEQFF.

The J gene is TRBJ2-5, the V gene TRBV7-2, with unresolved D. The V gene lost 2 bases and the J gene lost 4 bases, with 5 bases spanning the gap. This CDR3 has 12 residues. CDR1 and CDR2 from the germline V gene are SGHTA and FQGNSA. CDR3 sequence: CASSLNRETQYF. The CDR3 nucleotides read TGTGCCAGCAGCTTAAACCGAGAGACCCAGTACTTC.

The genes are TRBV5-6 and TRBJ2-7; D may be TRBD2 (7 bases). The V gene's germline CDR1 is SGHDT and CDR2 YYEEEE. The V end lost 5 bases, the J end lost 3 bases, and 15 bases lay between the germline ends. The CDR3 covers 14 residues. The CDR3 protein is CASSPGEGIYEQYF. The CDR3 nucleotides read TGTGCCAGCAGTCCAGGGGAGGGCATCTACGAGCAGTACTTC.

The V gene is TRBV7-6, the J gene TRBJ2-5; no clear D gene. This CDR3 is built from 13 residues. The germline V gene encodes CDR1 SGHVS and CDR2 FNYEAQ. The V end was cut by 2 bases, the J end by 5 bases, with 9 bases between. CDR3 bases: TGTGCCAGCAGCTTACTCAATGCTGAGACCCAGTACTTC. This sequence encodes CASSLLNAETQYF. Supplemented by reference TRBV7-6 and TRBJ2-5, the full variable domain reads GAGVSQSPRYKVTKRGQDVALRCDPISGHVSLYWYRQALGQGPEFLTYFNYEAQQDKSGLPNDRFSAERPEGSISTLTIQRTEQRDSAMYRCASSLLNAETQYFGPGTRLLVL.

The chain's CDR3 is CASSQGVNTEAFF. Written as DNA, the CDR3 is TGCGCCAGCAGCCAAGGGGTTAACACTGAAGCTTTCTTT. The chain carries TRBV4-3 and TRBJ1-1; D gene uncertain. This CDR3 is 13 amino acids long. V was cut by 1 base and J by 2 bases, with 5 bases left in between. CDR1 LGHNA and CDR2 YSLEER come from the germline V gene.

This clone was seen a handful of times. For the CDR3, the DNA is TGTGCCAGCAGTGATGCAGACAGATTCTCTGGAAACACCATATATTTT. This codes for CASSDADRFSGNTIYF. The chain couples TRBV6-4 to TRBJ1-3, with D perhaps matching TRBD1 (5 bases). Germline CDR1 and CDR2: MRHNA and SNTAGT. V was shortened by 3 bases and J by 0 bases, with 12 bases between the two germline ends. The CDR3 contains 16 residues.

The J gene is TRBJ2-1, the V gene TRBV7-3, with D perhaps TRBD2 (5 bases). V lost 4 bases and J lost 12, with 16 bases in between. Germline assignment: CDR1 SGHTA and CDR2 FQGTGA. The CDR3 has 13 residues. CDR3 nucleotide sequence: TGTGCCAGCAGCTCAACTCCGGGATTAGGGCAGTTCTTC. This gives the protein CASSSTPGLGQFF.

The chain is built from TRBV6-1 and TRBJ1-4; TRBD1 aligns across 8 bases. CDR3 length equals 14 residues. The germline CDR1 and CDR2 sequences are MNHNS and SASEGT. The V segment lost 6 bases and the J segment 7 bases; nucleotides outside the gene matches: 7. In nucleotides, the CDR3 is TGTGCCAGCAGAAGGACAGGGTCGACTGAAAAACTGTTTTTT. Its translation is CASRRTGSTEKLFF.

V and J are TRBV7-2 and TRBJ1-3; tentatively, D is TRBD1 (5 bases). The CDR3 loop spans 14 amino acids. The V end was cut by 5 bases, the J end by 2 bases, with 10 bases between. Looked up from germline, CDR1 is SGHTA and CDR2 is FQGNSA. CDR3 DNA sequence: TGTGCCAGCAGCCCGGACACTACTGGAAACACCATATATTTT. This translates into CASSPDTTGNTIYF.

V is TRBV11-2 and J is TRBJ2-1; D unresolved. Germline CDR1 and CDR2: SGHAT and FQNNGV. Trimming took off 4 bases at V and 1 base at J, with 17 bases between the two ends. The CDR3 has 17 amino acids. The CDR3 sequence is CASSSPGVKSSYNEQFF. DNA for the CDR3: TGTGCCAGCAGCTCACCTGGGGTAAAGTCGTCCTACAATGAGCAGTTCTTC.

The chain uses TRBV13 and TRBJ2-2; 10 nucleotides match TRBD2. Trimming cost V 5 bases and J 2 bases; bases outside gene matches: 5. Germline V CDR1 and CDR2: PRHDT, FYEKMQ (reference sequence). The CDR3 is 16 amino acids. As DNA, the CDR3 is TGTGCCAGCAGCAGCAGGACTAGCGGTAACACCGGGGAGCTGTTTTTT. Residues: CASSSRTSGNTGELFF. Together with reference TRBV13 and TRBJ2-2, the CDR3 gives the full variable domain: AAGVIQSPRHLIKEKRETATLKCYPIPRHDTVYWYQQGPGQDPQFLISFYEKMQSDKGSIPDRFSAQQFSDYHSELNMSSLELGDSALYFCASSSRTSGNTGELFFGEGSRLTVL.

Only one count was recorded for this clone. CDR3 DNA sequence: TGCGCCAGCAGGACACCTTTGGGAGGCTACACCTTC. It encodes CASRTPLGGYTF. The chain joins TRBV10-2 to TRBJ1-2; D call uncertain. Between the trimmed V and J ends, which lost 6 bases and 8 bases, there was a span of 13 bases. The CDR3 is 12 residues long. Germline assignment: CDR1 WSHSY and CDR2 SAAADI.

The chain carries TRBV2 and TRBJ2-1, with TRBD2 matching over 7 bases. Germline lookup yields CDR1 SNHLY and CDR2 FYNNEI. V was pared by 5 bases and J by 9 bases, with 7 bases of the junction left unmatched. The CDR3 is made up of 13 amino acids. CDR3: CASSSPSGVEQFF. DNA for the CDR3: TGTGCCAGCAGTTCACCCAGCGGGGTTGAGCAGTTCTTC.

The chain combines TRBV29-1 with TRBJ1-2, with 7 bases that match TRBD1. Per germline, CDR1 SQVTM and CDR2 ANQGSEA. V lost 6 bases and J lost 4; bases outside the gene matches: 17. The length of the CDR3 is 16 residues. CDR3 protein: CSVGRQVHEGAYGYTF. DNA for the CDR3: TGCAGCGTCGGTCGACAGGTCCATGAGGGGGCCTATGGCTACACCTTC.

The J gene is TRBJ1-4, the V gene TRBV6-5; TRBD1 might be the D (5 bases). V dropped 1 base and J dropped 8 bases, with 8 bases sitting between them. The germline CDR1 and CDR2 sequences are MNHEY and SVGAGI. This CDR3 has 13 amino acids. The DNA for the CDR3 is TGTGCCAGCAGTTACTTGGGGGGAGAAAAACTGTTTTTT. Protein sequence: CASSYLGGEKLFF.

The chain couples TRBV4-2 to TRBJ2-5; a possible D gene is TRBD2 (6 bases). V lost 0 bases and J lost 4, with 15 bases in between. Per germline, CDR1 LGHNA and CDR2 YNFKEQ. CDR3 length equals 16 residues. For the CDR3, the DNA is TGTGCCAGCAGCCAAGACATAGCGGTCGGGGGAGAGACCCAGTACTTC. Translation: CASSQDIAVGGETQYF.

CDR3 protein: CASSSEGASSYNEQFF. For the CDR3, the DNA is TGTGCCAGCAGTTCGGAAGGGGCTTCCTCCTACAATGAGCAGTTCTTC. V usage is TRBV6-5 and J usage is TRBJ2-1; TRBD1 might be the D (5 bases). Germline V lookup: CDR1 MNHEY, CDR2 SVGAGI. This CDR3 comprises 16 residues. Trimming left V 4 bases short and J 0 bases short, with 13 bases between.

The chain recombines TRBV27 with TRBJ2-3, with 7 bases matching TRBD1. V was clipped by 3 bases and J by 2 bases; unmatched bases: 8. The CDR3 spans 16 residues. The germline CDR1 and CDR2 sequences are MNHEY and SMNVEV (reference sequence). Here the CDR3 DNA reads TGTGCCAGCAGTTTCTCGGTCGGGACAGCCACAGATACGCAGTATTTT. Translation gives CASSFSVGTATDTQYF.

V and J are TRBV4-2 and TRBJ1-2, with 7 bases aligning to TRBD1. Germline V gene lookup returns CDR1 LGHNA and CDR2 YNFKEQ. The CDR3 has 15 amino acids. V gave up 1 base and J gave up 2 bases; unmatched junction bases: 4. CDR3 in amino acids: CASSQGGRGNYGYTF. The CDR3 DNA reads TGTGCCAGCAGCCAAGGAGGCAGGGGGAACTATGGCTACACCTTC.

This chain connects TRBV5-1 to TRBJ2-3; TRBD2 matches 8 bases. V lost 1 base and J lost 2; bases outside the gene matches: 9. This CDR3 region has 17 residues. Germline V CDR1 and CDR2: SGHRS, YFSETQ. Written as DNA, the CDR3 is TGCGCCAGCAGCTTGATTCCAAGCGGGGGCCTCACAGATACGCAGTATTTT. Protein sequence: CASSLIPSGGLTDTQYF. The whole variable domain, remainder taken from reference TRBV5-1 and TRBJ2-3, is KAGVTQTPRYLIKTRGQQVTLSCSPISGHRSVSWYQQTPGQGLQFLFEYFSETQRNKGNFPGRFSGRQFSNSRSEMNVSTLELGDSALYLCASSLIPSGGLTDTQYFGPGTRLTVL.

This sequence joins TRBV30 and TRBJ1-2, with D possibly TRBD1 on 6 matching bases. CDR3 length: 11 residues. Trimming removed 4 bases at V and 6 bases at J, with 9 bases between. Germline-derived CDR1 and CDR2 are GTSNPN and SVGIG (reference sequence). Here the CDR3 reads CAWTGGHGYTF. For the CDR3, the DNA is TGTGCCTGGACTGGGGGGCATGGCTACACCTTC.

J is TRBJ2-3 and V is TRBV7-2; 11 positions match TRBD2. Germline lookup yields CDR1 SGHTA and CDR2 FQGNSA. The CDR3 covers 16 residues. J was trimmed by 9 bases and V by 0 bases; bases with no gene match: 8. This chain's CDR3 is CASSLAQRTSGRTQYF. CDR3 coding DNA: TGTGCCAGCAGCTTAGCCCAGAGGACTAGCGGGCGGACGCAGTATTTT.

The chain combines TRBV5-4 with TRBJ1-1; D gene ambiguous. Trimming removed 0 bases at V and 0 bases at J, with 6 bases between. This CDR3 is 14 amino acids long. Germline CDR1 SGHNT, CDR2 YYREEE (reference sequence). This chain's CDR3 is CASSLGSVNTEAFF. The CDR3 bases are TGTGCCAGCAGCTTGGGATCAGTGAACACTGAAGCTTTCTTT.